This entry features one TCR beta chain sequence. Its antigen is not identified. V was trimmed by 2 bases and J by 0 bases, leaving 8 bases between them. CDR1 SQVTM and CDR2 ANQGSEA come from the germline V gene. The CDR3 extends over 13 amino acids. This specimen belongs to a study of CD8+ T cells in alopecia areata. Sequencing used cDNA as its template, made by extracting RNA and reverse transcribing it. The table came from immunoSEQ multiplex PCR; TCRdb's copy has only in-frame clones and leaves some out. The repertoire holds roughly 200,000 clones, with almost 65% as singletons. General study findings and limits: Sequences from scalp samples also cover resident alphabeta T cells of normal skin. Scalp lesions, especially in alopecia totalis/universalis, had higher clonality than normal scalp.

Sequencing used CD4+ T cells sorted from blood, obtained at week 0. The genes are TRBV29-1 and TRBJ2-7; D not resolved. The sequence was obtained from a human donor with alopecia areata. Here the CDR3 DNA reads TGCAGCGTTGAATGGCAGAGCTCCTACGAGCAGTACTTC. It encodes CSVEWQSSYEQYF.